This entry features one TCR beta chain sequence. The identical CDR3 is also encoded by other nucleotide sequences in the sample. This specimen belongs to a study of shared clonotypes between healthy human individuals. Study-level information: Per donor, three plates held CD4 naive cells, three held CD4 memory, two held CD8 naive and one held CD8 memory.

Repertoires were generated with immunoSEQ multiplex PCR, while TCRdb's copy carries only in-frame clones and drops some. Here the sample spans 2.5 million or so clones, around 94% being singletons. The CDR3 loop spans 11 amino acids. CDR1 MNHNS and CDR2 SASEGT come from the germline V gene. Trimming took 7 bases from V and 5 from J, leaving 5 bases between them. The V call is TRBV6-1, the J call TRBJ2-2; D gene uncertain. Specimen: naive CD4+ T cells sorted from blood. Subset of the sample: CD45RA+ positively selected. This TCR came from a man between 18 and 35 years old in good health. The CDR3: CASMRTGELFF. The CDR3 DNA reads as TGTGCCAGCATGAGGACCGGGGAGCTGTTTTTT.